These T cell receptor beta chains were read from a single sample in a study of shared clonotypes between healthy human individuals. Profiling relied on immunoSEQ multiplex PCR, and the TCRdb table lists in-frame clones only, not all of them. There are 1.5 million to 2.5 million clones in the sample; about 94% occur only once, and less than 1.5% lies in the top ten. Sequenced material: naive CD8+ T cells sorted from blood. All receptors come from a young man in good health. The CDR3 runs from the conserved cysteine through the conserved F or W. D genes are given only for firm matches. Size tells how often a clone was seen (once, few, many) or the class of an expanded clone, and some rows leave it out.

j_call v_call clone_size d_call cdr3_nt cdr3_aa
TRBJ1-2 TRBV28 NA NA TGTGCCAGCGAGCAAGCAGGGGACTATGGCTACACCTTC CASEQAGDYGYTF
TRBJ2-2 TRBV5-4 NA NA TGTGCCAGCAGCTTGTGGGACACCGGGGAGCTGTTTTTT CASSLWDTGELFF
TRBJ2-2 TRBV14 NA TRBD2 TGTGCCAGCAGCCAAGATATGGCGGGGGGGCTCACCGGGGAGCTGTTTTTT CASSQDMAGGLTGELFF
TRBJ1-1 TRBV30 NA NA TGTGCCTGGAGTGCCACCGCGGGGGGTGAAGCTTTCTTT CAWSATAGGEAFF
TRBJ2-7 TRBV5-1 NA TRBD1 TGCGCCAGCAGCTTGGGTTGGGCAGGGGGCACCGACGAGCAGTACTTC CASSLGWAGGTDEQYF
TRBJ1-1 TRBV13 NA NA TGTGCCAGCAGCTTAGAGGGCAGGGTTCAAGCTGAAGCTTTCTTT CASSLEGRVQAEAFF
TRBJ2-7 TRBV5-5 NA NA TGTGCCAGCAGCTTCGGACAAGGACCCGACGAGCAGTACTTC CASSFGQGPDEQYF
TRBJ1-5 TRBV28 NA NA TGTGCCAGCAGTTTAGTTCCGGGCAGGGGCGACCAGCCCCAGCATTTT CASSLVPGRGDQPQHF
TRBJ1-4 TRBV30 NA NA TGTGCCTGGAGTGTAAACAATGAAAAACTGTTTTTT CAWSVNNEKLFF
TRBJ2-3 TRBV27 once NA TGTGCCAGCAGTTTATCGTCTACCGGGGCTAGCACAGATACGCAGTATTTT CASSLSSTGASTDTQYF
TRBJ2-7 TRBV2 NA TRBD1 TGTGCCAGCACGGACAGGCCGAACGAGCAGTACTTC CASTDRPNEQYF
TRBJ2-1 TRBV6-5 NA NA TGTGCCAGCAGTTACTCGTCCGATGAGCAGTTCTTC CASSYSSDEQFF
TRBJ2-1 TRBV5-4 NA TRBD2 TGTGCCAGCAGCCCCCCCGGCCGCGGGGGTACTAGTGAGCAGTTCTTC CASSPPGRGGTSEQFF
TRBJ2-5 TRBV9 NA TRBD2 TGTGCCAGCAGCGTAGATGCTAGCGGGCAAGAGACCCAGTACTTC CASSVDASGQETQYF
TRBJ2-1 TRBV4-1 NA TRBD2 TGCGCCAGCAGCCAAGGACTAGCGGGAGGGAATGAGCAGTTCTTC CASSQGLAGGNEQFF
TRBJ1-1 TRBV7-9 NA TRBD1 TGTGCCAGCAGCTTGGAGACAGGGGGTGAAGCTTTCTTT CASSLETGGEAFF
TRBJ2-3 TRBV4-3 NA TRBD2 TGCGCCAGCAGCCAAGATGGGGGGGAGGGCACGCAGTATTTT CASSQDGGEGTQYF
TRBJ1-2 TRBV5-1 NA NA TGCGCCAGCAGCATCGGTGGGCCCCTCTATGGCTACACCTTC CASSIGGPLYGYTF
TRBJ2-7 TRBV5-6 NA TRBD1 TGTGCCAGCAGCCGAGACAGGGGTGGCTCCTACGAGCAGTACTTC CASSRDRGGSYEQYF
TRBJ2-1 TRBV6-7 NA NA TGTGCCAGCAGTTACTTGGCAGTCTACAATGAGCAGTTCTTC CASSYLAVYNEQFF
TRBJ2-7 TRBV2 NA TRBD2 TGTGCCAGCAGTGATGGGACTAGCGGGGACGAGCAGTACTTC CASSDGTSGDEQYF
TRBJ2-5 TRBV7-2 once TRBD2 TGTGCCAGCAGCTTACCCCCGGGACTAGCTTCCGAGACCCAGTACTTC CASSLPPGLASETQYF
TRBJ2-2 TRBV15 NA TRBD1 TGTGCCACCAGCAGACATCGTACAGGGGTCAACACCGGGGAGCTGTTTTTT CATSRHRTGVNTGELFF
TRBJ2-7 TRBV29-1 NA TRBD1 TGCAGCGTTGAGAACAGGGGATACGAGCAGTACTTC CSVENRGYEQYF
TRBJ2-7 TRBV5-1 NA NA TGCGCCAGCAGCTGGGACTCCTCCTACGAGCAGTACTTC CASSWDSSYEQYF
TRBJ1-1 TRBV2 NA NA TGTGCCAGCAGTGAAAGCCAGGTTATTGTTTCCACTGAAGCTTTCTTT CASSESQVIVSTEAFF
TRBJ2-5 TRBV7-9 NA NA TGTGCCAGCAGCTTAGATGAGGACCCCGCCCCAGAGACCCAGTACTTC CASSLDEDPAPETQYF
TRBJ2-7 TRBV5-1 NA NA TGCGCCAGCAGCTTGGGGTACGGTTCCTACGAGCAGTACTTC CASSLGYGSYEQYF
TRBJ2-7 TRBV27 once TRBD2 TGTGCCAGCAGTACCCTTCGGGAGGGACACCACCACGAGCAGTACTTC CASSTLREGHHHEQYF